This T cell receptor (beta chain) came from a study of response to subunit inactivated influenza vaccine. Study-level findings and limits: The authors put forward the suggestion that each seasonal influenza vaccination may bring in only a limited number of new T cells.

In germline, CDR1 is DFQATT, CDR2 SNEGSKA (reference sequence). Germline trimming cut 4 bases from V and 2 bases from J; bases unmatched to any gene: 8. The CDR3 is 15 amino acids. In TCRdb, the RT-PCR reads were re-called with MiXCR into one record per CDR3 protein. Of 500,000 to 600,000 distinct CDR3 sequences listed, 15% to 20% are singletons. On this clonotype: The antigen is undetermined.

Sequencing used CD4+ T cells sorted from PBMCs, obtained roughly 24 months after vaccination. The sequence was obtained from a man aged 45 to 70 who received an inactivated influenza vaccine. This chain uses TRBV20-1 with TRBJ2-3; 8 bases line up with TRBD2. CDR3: CSATEREWITDTQYF. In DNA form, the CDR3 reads TGCAGTGCTACGGAGCGGGAGTGGATCACAGATACGCAGTATTTT.